This T cell receptor (beta chain) was profiled in a study of T cells in localized non-small cell lung cancer. This clone is deemed medium-sized. TCRdb's table, derived via immunoSEQ multiplex PCR, lists solely in-frame clones and lacks some. The sample shows about 2,400 clones, less than 25% of them seen only once. Looked up from germline, CDR1 is MNHGY and CDR2 is SAAAGT. This CDR3 has 14 residues. V shed 5 bases and J shed 6 bases, with 16 bases lying between them. The rearrangement uses TRBV6-8 and TRBJ1-1; tentatively, D is TRBD1 (5 bases). The clonotype originates from a male donor aged 60 or over with stage I lung adenocarcinoma. The material sequenced was lung tumor tissue, taken before any cancer treatment. The CDR3 sequence is CASSTGGGKAEAFF. CDR3 bases: TGTGCCAGCAGTACTGGCGGGGGGAAGGCTGAAGCTTTCTTT.